These 23 T cell receptor beta chains share one sample of origin, sequenced in a study of T cell responses to AZD1222 COVID-19 vaccine. This table comes from immunoSEQ multiplex PCR, and its TCRdb copy is limited to in-frame clones, with some not included. In the table there are more than 95,000 clones, approximately 89% of which are singletons. Sequences were derived from peripheral blood, sampled on day 0 of AZD1222 vaccination. The receptors come from an adult in good health.

The chain joins TRBV4-1 to TRBJ2-3; 8 bases agree with TRBD1. Trimming removed 3 bases from V and 5 bases from J; junction bases left unmatched: 7. The CDR3 runs to 15 residues. CDR1 and CDR2 from the germline V gene are MGHRA and YSYEKL. Here the CDR3 reads CASSQVRGPGDTQYF. CDR3 DNA sequence: TGCGCCAGCAGCCAGGTCAGGGGGCCGGGAGATACGCAGTATTTT.

The V gene is TRBV4-1, the J gene TRBJ2-2; no clear D. With 4 bases removed from V and 6 bases from J, the gap between germline ends came to 12 bases. Germline CDR1 MGHRA, CDR2 YSYEKL. The CDR3 has 14 residues. CDR3: CASSLGRLAGELFF. The CDR3 DNA follows: TGCGCCAGCAGCCTTGGGCGTTTAGCCGGGGAGCTGTTTTTT.

V gene TRBV5-1 combines with J gene TRBJ1-2; 11 positions agree with TRBD1. The CDR3 is 16 amino acids. Germline CDR1 is SGHRS and CDR2 is YFSETQ. Losses at the gene ends were 5 bases for V and 4 bases for J; bases not matched to a gene: 10. The CDR3 region is CASSSNPGQGVYGYTF. The DNA of the CDR3 is TGCGCCAGCAGTTCCAATCCGGGACAGGGGGTCTATGGCTACACCTTC. Full variable domain (missing parts from reference TRBV5-1 and TRBJ1-2): KAGVTQTPRYLIKTRGQQVTLSCSPISGHRSVSWYQQTPGQGLQFLFEYFSETQRNKGNFPGRFSGRQFSNSRSEMNVSTLELGDSALYLCASSSNPGQGVYGYTFGSGTRLTVV.

This clone appeared a few times. This chain's CDR3 is CASSPPGTGSLLALHF. The DNA for the CDR3 is TGTGCCAGCAGCCCCCCGGGGACAGGTTCCTTGCTGGCCCTCCACTTT. The chain combines TRBV3-1 (or the pseudogene TRBV3-2) with TRBJ1-6, with TRBD1 identical over 8 bases. CDR1 LGHDT and CDR2 YNNKEL come from the germline V gene (reference sequence). The CDR3 runs to 16 residues. Trimming took 4 bases from V and 14 from J; bases not matched to a gene: 16.

The V and J genes are TRBV6-5 and TRBJ2-5, with 8 positions matching TRBD2. The CDR3 is 14 residues long. J lost 1 base, V lost 6 bases, and 4 bases had no gene match. Germline CDR1 MNHEY, CDR2 SVGAGI. The CDR3 nucleotides are TGTGCCAGCAGAATTCGGGGGGGCCAAGAGACCCAGTACTTC. This codes for CASRIRGGQETQYF.

The chain is built from TRBV10-2 and TRBJ1-1, with D possibly matching TRBD1 (6 bases). The CDR3 spans 15 residues. Germline V gene lookup returns CDR1 WSHSY and CDR2 SAAADI. Trimming took off 0 bases at V and 2 bases at J, with 10 bases between the two ends. CDR3 in DNA: TGCGCCAGCAGTGAGTCTGGGACACTCAACACTGAAGCTTTCTTT. It codes for CASSESGTLNTEAFF.

The genes are TRBV6-6 and TRBJ2-7; 12 bases match TRBD1. With 6 bases clipped from V and 4 bases from J, the junction kept 1 base outside the gene matches. The length of the CDR3 is 13 residues. Germline V gives CDR1 MNHNY, CDR2 SVGAGI (reference sequence). CDR3 sequence: CASRGQGAYEQYF. The CDR3 region has the DNA TGTGCCAGCAGGGGACAGGGGGCTTACGAGCAGTACTTC.

The chain links TRBV11-2 to TRBJ1-2; D remains ambiguous. There are 14 residues in the CDR3. Deletions cut 2 bases from V and 0 bases from J, with 7 bases between. In germline, CDR1 is SGHAT, CDR2 FQNNGV. As DNA, the CDR3 is TGTGCCAGCAGCTTAATTGTCACTAACTATGGCTACACCTTC. It encodes CASSLIVTNYGYTF. The entire variable domain, with the rest obtained from reference TRBV11-2 and TRBJ1-2, is as follows: EAGVAQSPRYKIIEKRQSVAFWCNPISGHATLYWYQQILGQGPKLLIQFQNNGVVDDSQLPKDRFSAERLKGVDSTLKIQPAKLEDSAVYLCASSLIVTNYGYTFGSGTRLTVV.

The rearrangement uses TRBV2 and TRBJ1-5; 8 bases are shared with TRBD1. V lost 5 bases to trimming and J lost 0 bases; unmatched junction nucleotides: 3. CDR1 is SNHLY, CDR2 FYNNEI, per germline. The CDR3 runs 15 residues. CDR3 residues: CASSRDRNSNQPQHF. The CDR3 DNA reads TGTGCCAGCAGTCGGGACAGGAATAGCAATCAGCCCCAGCATTTT. The whole variable domain, remainder taken from reference TRBV2 and TRBJ1-5, is EPEVTQTPSHQVTQMGQEVILRCVPISNHLYFYWYRQILGQKVEFLVSFYNNEISEKSEIFDDQFSVERPDGSNFTLKIRSTKLEDSAMYFCASSRDRNSNQPQHFGDGTRLSIL.

The chain carries TRBV19 and TRBJ2-3, with D possibly matching TRBD2 (7 bases). The CDR3 is 15 residues long. Trimming took off 5 bases at V and 5 bases at J, with 17 bases between the two ends. CDR1 is LNHDA and CDR2 is SQIVND in the germline V gene (reference sequence). In nucleotides, the CDR3 is TGTGCCAGTAGTCCATCCGGGGGGCGTCGAGATACGCAGTATTTT. Its translation: CASSPSGGRRDTQYF.

The chain combines TRBV28 with TRBJ1-5, with TRBD1 matching over 8 bases. CDR1 is MDHEN, CDR2 SYDVKM, per germline. The CDR3 has 12 residues. Trimming at V came to 3 bases and at J to 12 bases, leaving 4 bases not matched to a gene. CDR3 amino acids: CASSFFGQGQHF. The DNA for the CDR3 is TGTGCCAGCAGTTTTTTCGGACAGGGCCAGCATTTT.

This chain uses TRBV10-3 with TRBJ2-7; a possible D gene is TRBD1 (6 bases). V was cut by 3 bases and J by 1 base, with 22 bases left in between. The CDR3 consists of 18 residues. In germline, CDR1 is ENHRY, CDR2 SYGVKD. CDR3: CAISDWGLQVGASYEQYF. Here the CDR3 DNA reads TGTGCCATCAGTGATTGGGGCCTACAAGTGGGGGCTTCCTACGAGCAGTACTTC.

In this sample, this clone turned up once. The J gene is TRBJ1-5, the V gene TRBV19; perhaps TRBD1 as D (5 bases). Germline loops: CDR1 LNHDA, CDR2 SQIVND (reference sequence). This CDR3 spans 14 amino acids. V was trimmed by 3 bases and J by 6 bases, leaving 12 bases between them. CDR3 amino acids: CASSIDSSGQPQHF. CDR3 DNA sequence: TGTGCCAGTAGTATCGACAGCTCGGGTCAGCCCCAGCATTTT.

This chain links TRBV7-8 with TRBJ1-1, with 7 positions matching TRBD1. The CDR3 runs to 16 residues. Per the germline V gene, CDR1 is SGHVS and CDR2 is FQNEAQ. The junction had 11 bases not matched to a gene; V was cut back by 3 bases and J by 4 bases. The CDR3 DNA reads as TGTGCCAGCAGCTTTTTGTCCGGGACAGTGGGCACTGAAGCTTTCTTT. It translates to CASSFLSGTVGTEAFF.

The chain couples TRBV5-1 to TRBJ1-2; weak D call: TRBD1 (5 bases). The CDR3 loop spans 16 amino acids. The germline gives CDR1 SGHRS, CDR2 YFSETQ. Trimming removed 8 bases at V and 3 bases at J, with 23 bases between. CDR3 loop: CASPPRGVHPDYGYTF. The CDR3 bases are TGCGCCAGTCCCCCCCGGGGCGTCCACCCCGACTATGGCTACACCTTC.

This clone was detected only once. The rearrangement joins TRBV27 to TRBJ1-4; the D is unclear. CDR3 size: 15 residues. Germline CDR1 and CDR2: MNHEY and SMNVEV (reference sequence). Deletions cut 2 bases from V and 0 bases from J, with 7 bases between. Here the CDR3 DNA reads TGTGCCAGCAGTTTAGTCCCCACAACTAATGAAAAACTGTTTTTT. As protein: CASSLVPTTNEKLFF. The complete variable domain, with remaining parts taken from reference TRBV27 and TRBJ1-4, reads EAQVTQNPRYLITVTGKKLTVTCSQNMNHEYMSWYRQDPGLGLRQIYYSMNVEVTDKGDVPEGYKVSRKEKRNFPLILESPSPNQTSLYFCASSLVPTTNEKLFFGSGTQLSVL.

This chain connects TRBV19 to TRBJ1-5; 9 nucleotides line up with TRBD1. The CDR3 length is 15 residues. Unmatched junction bases numbered 7, after V lost 5 bases and J lost 5 bases. The V gene's germline CDR1 is LNHDA and CDR2 SQIVND (reference sequence). The CDR3 region has the DNA TGTGCCAGTAGTGAGACAGGGGGTATGTATCAGCCCCAGCATTTT. Translated, it gives CASSETGGMYQPQHF.

This clone showed up just once. This chain joins TRBV20-1 and TRBJ1-1, with a weak D call TRBD1 (5 bases). The CDR3 loop spans 13 amino acids. Trimming left V 3 bases short and J 1 base short, with 9 bases between. Germline V gives CDR1 DFQATT, CDR2 SNEGSKA (reference sequence). CDR3 residues: CSASRQPNTEAFF. The CDR3 DNA follows: TGCAGTGCTAGTCGACAGCCGAACACTGAAGCTTTCTTT.

This chain uses TRBV11-3 with TRBJ1-2; no firm D call. This CDR3 is 13 amino acids long. CDR1 SGHNT and CDR2 YENEEA come from the germline V gene. Trimming shortened V by 2 bases and J by 0 bases, and 4 bases separated the two germline ends. This chain's CDR3 is CASSLRPNYGYTF. DNA for the CDR3: TGTGCCAGCAGCTTACGGCCTAACTATGGCTACACCTTC. The variable domain in full, completed from reference TRBV11-3 and TRBJ1-2, reads EAGVVQSPRYKIIEKKQPVAFWCNPISGHNTLYWYLQNLGQGPELLIRYENEEAVDDSQLPKDRFSAERLKGVDSTLKIQPAELGDSAVYLCASSLRPNYGYTFGSGTRLTVV.

This sequence joins TRBV12-3 or TRBV12-4 and TRBJ2-7; a possible D gene is TRBD1 (5 bases). Trimming cost V 1 base and J 2 bases, with 6 bases left between them. CDR3 length equals 13 residues. Here the CDR3 DNA reads TGTGCCAGCAGTTTAGGGACAACCTACGAGCAGTACTTC. Its protein product is CASSLGTTYEQYF.

This rearrangement joins TRBV23-1 to TRBJ1-1; perhaps TRBD1 as D (5 bases). TRBV23-1 is an open reading frame, and its role is uncertain. This CDR3 has 17 residues. Trimming left V 4 bases short and J 4 bases short, with 22 bases between. The CDR3 here is CASSRSKPGRLSTEAFF. The CDR3 coding sequence is TGCGCCAGCAGTCGCAGTAAACCGGGACGCTTGTCCACTGAAGCTTTCTTT.

The chain has TRBV5-1 and TRBJ2-3, with unresolved D. V was clipped by 1 base and J by 0 bases, with 9 bases between them. CDR1 is SGHRS and CDR2 is YFSETQ in the germline V gene. The CDR3 is 15 amino acids. CDR3 coding DNA: TGCGCCAGCAGCTTGCCACTACAGAGCACAGATACGCAGTATTTT. It encodes CASSLPLQSTDTQYF.

The chain has TRBV24-1 and TRBJ2-1; 11 bases line up with TRBD2. CDR3 length: 17 amino acids. Germline CDR1 is KGHDR and CDR2 is SFDVKD. V lost 4 bases and J lost 6; bases outside the gene matches: 10. The CDR3 DNA reads TGTGCCACCAGTGAAGGAACTAGCGGGAGTGGTGTCAATGAGCAGTTCTTC. As protein: CATSEGTSGSGVNEQFF.